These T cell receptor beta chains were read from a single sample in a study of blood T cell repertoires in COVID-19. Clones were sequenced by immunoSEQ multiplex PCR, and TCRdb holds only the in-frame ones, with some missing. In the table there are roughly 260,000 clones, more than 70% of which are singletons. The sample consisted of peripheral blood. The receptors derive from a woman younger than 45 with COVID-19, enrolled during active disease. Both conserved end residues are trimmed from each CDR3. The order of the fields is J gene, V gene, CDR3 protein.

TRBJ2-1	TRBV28	ASSLAGTIRREQF
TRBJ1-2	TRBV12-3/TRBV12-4	ASSEGQGNGYT
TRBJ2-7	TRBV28	ASSLATSGPSYEQY
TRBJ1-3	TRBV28	ASSFQGRGNTIY
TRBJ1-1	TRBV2	ASSEVRVNTEAF
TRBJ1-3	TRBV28	ASSPGHSSGNTIY
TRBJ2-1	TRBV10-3	AIEGAGNEQF
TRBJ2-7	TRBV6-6	AKLKDNRYEQY
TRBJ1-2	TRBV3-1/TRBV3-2	ASSQTGAFNYGYT
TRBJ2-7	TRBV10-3	AISEERDPYEQY
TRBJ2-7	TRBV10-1	ASSAGLGREQY